This TCR beta chain was captured in a study of beta chain features in type 1 diabetes. The sequenced template was cDNA made from the entire isolated RNA. Clones were read by immunoSEQ multiplex PCR, and TCRdb kept only the in-frame ones, dropping some. This sample carries around 250,000 clones, roughly 14% of them seen once, and the ten largest clones take around 0.025%. Study-level results: Naive, central memory and Treg TCRB repertoires appeared more alike in patients than in healthy donors.

V lost 1 base to trimming and J lost 3 bases, with 21 bases between them. CDR1 is SGHTA, CDR2 FQGNSA, per germline. This CDR3 comprises 18 residues. This clone was seen a handful of times. The antigen is undetermined. The chain combines TRBV7-2 with TRBJ2-5; D possibly corresponds to TRBD1 (5 bases). This clonotype was sampled from a woman aged 40 to 49 in good health. Sequencing used naive CD4+ T cells from blood. CDR3 loop: CASSLGSDQGARKETQYF. CDR3 coding DNA: TGTGCCAGCAGCTTAGGATCCGATCAGGGTGCCAGGAAAGAGACCCAGTACTTC.